This TCR beta chain came from a study of cytomegalovirus exposure and HLA in healthy donors. The J segment lost 8 bases and the V segment lost 5 bases, leaving 4 bases of the junction unmatched. The length of the CDR3 is 12 residues. Germline CDR1 SGHNT, CDR2 YENEEA. In the PCR, 60 Vbeta and 13 Jbeta primers were used. Produced via immunoSEQ multiplex PCR; TCRdb's table is partial and in-frame only. Here the sample spans 76,000 or so clones, 65% to 85% being singletons. This receptor was taken from a woman aged 40-49 years in good health and CMV-seropositive. Input material: PBMCs. The rearrangement joins TRBV11-3 to TRBJ2-5; 8 bases map to TRBD1. CDR3 protein: CASSDRGQTQYF. The CDR3 DNA sequence: TGTGCCAGCAGCGACAGGGGCCAAACCCAGTACTTC.